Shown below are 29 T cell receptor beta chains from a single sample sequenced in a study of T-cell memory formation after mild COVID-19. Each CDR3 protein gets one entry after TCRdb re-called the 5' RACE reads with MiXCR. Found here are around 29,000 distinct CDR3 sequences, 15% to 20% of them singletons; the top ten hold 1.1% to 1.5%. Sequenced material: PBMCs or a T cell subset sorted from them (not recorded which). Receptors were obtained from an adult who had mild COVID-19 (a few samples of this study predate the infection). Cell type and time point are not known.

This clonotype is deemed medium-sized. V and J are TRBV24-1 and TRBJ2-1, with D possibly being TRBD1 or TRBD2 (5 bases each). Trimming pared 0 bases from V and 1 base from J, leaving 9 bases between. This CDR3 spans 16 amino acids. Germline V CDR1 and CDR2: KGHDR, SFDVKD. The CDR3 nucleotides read TGTGCCACCAGTGATTTGAGAGGGGAGTCCTACAATGAGCAGTTCTTC. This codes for CATSDLRGESYNEQFF.

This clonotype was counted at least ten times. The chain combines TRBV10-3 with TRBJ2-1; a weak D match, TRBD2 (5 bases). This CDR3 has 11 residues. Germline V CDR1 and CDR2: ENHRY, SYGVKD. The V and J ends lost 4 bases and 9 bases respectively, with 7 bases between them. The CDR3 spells CAISGAGEQFF. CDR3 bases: TGTGCCATCAGTGGGGCGGGTGAGCAGTTCTTC.

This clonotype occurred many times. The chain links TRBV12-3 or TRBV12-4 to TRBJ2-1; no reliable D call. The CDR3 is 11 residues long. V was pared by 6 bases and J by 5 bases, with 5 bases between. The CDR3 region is CASSSHNEQFF. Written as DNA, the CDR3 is TGTGCCAGCAGCAGTCACAATGAGCAGTTCTTC.

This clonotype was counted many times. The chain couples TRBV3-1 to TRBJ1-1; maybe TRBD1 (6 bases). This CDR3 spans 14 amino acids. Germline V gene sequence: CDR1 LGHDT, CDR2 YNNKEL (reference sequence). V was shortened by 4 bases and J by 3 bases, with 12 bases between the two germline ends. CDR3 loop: CASSPWNRDTEAFF. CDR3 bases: TGTGCCAGCAGCCCCTGGAACAGGGACACTGAAGCTTTCTTT.

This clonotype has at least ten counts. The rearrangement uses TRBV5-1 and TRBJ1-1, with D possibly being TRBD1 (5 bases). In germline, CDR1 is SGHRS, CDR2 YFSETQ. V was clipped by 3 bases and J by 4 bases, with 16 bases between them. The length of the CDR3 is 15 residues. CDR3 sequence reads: CASSSEGSRSTEAFF. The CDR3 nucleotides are TGCGCCAGCAGCTCGGAGGGGTCCCGGAGCACTGAAGCTTTCTTT.

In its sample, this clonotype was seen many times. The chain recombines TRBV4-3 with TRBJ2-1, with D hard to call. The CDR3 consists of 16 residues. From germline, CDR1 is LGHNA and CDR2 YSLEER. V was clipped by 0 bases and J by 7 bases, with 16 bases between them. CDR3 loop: CASSQEGSQRGNEQFF. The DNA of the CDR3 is TGCGCCAGCAGCCAAGAGGGATCTCAAAGAGGAAATGAGCAGTTCTTC.

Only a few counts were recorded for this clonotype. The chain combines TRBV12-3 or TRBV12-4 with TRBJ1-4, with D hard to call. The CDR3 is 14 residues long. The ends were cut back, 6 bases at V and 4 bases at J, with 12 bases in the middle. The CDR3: CASSRGDNNEKLFF. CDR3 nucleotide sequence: TGTGCCAGCAGCCGCGGAGACAATAATGAAAAACTGTTTTTT.

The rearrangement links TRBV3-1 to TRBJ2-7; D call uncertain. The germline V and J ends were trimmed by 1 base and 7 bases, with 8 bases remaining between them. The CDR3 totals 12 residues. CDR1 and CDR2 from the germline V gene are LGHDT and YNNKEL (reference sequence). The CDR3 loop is CASSQASSEQYF. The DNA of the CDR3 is TGTGCCAGCAGCCAAGCATCGTCGGAGCAGTACTTC.

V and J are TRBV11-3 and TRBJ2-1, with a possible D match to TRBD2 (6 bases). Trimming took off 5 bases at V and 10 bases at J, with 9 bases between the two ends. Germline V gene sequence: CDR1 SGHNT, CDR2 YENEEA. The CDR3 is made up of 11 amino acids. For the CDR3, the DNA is TGTGCCAGCAGCACAACTAGCGAGCAGTTCTTC. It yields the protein CASSTTSEQFF.

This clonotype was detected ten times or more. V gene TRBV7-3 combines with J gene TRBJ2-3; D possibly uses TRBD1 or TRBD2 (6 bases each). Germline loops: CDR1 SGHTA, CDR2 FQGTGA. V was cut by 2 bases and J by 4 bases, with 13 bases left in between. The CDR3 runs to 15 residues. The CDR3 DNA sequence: TGTGCCAGCAGCTTAGGGGGGCGGTCTGCAGATACGCAGTATTTT. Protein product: CASSLGGRSADTQYF.

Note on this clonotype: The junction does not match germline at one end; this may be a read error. CDR3 sequence (DNA): TGTGCCAGCAAATGGGATGGAGCCAAAAAAATTCAGTACTTC. Its protein product is CASKWDGAKKIQYF. The chain recombines TRBV2 with TRBJ2-4; D call uncertain. The germline V gene encodes CDR1 SNHLY and CDR2 FYNNEI. The CDR3 contains 14 residues.

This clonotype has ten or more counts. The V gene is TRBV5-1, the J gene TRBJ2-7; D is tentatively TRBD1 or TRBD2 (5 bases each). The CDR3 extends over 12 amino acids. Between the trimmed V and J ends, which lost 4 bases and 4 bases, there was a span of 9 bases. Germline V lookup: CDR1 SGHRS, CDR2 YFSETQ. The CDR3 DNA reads TGCGCCAGCAGCGAGGGACGGTACGAGCAGTACTTC. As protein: CASSEGRYEQYF.

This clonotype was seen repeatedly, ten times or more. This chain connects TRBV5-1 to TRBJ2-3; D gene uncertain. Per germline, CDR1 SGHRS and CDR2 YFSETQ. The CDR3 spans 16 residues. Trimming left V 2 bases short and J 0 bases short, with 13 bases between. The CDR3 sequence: CASSFGGKTSTDTQYF. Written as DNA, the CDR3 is TGCGCCAGCAGCTTCGGCGGCAAAACTAGCACAGATACGCAGTATTTT.

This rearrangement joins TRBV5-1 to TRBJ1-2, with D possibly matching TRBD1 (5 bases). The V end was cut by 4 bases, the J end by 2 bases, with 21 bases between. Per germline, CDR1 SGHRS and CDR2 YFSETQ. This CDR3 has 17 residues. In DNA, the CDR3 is TGCGCCAGCAGCGTAGGGACTGTACCTTTTTTAAACTATGGCTACACCTTC. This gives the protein CASSVGTVPFLNYGYTF.

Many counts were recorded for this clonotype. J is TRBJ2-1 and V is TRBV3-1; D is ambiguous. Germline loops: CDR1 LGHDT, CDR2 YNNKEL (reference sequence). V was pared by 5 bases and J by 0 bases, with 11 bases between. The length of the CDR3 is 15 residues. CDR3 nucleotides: TGTGCCAGCAGCGAAACTGGAAACTCCTACAATGAGCAGTTCTTC. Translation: CASSETGNSYNEQFF.

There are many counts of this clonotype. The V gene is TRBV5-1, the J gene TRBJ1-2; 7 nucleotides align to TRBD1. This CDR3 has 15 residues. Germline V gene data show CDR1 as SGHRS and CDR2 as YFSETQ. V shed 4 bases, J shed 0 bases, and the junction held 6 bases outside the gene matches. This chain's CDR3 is CASSLGDSSNYGYTF. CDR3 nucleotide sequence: TGCGCCAGCAGCCTGGGGGACAGTTCTAACTATGGCTACACCTTC.

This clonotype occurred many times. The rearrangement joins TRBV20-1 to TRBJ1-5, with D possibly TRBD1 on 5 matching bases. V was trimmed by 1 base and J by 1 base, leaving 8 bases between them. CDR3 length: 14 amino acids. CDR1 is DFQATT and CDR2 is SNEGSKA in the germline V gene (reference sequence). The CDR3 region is CSARVGGSNQPQHF. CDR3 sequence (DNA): TGCAGTGCTAGAGTTGGGGGGAGCAATCAGCCCCAGCATTTT.

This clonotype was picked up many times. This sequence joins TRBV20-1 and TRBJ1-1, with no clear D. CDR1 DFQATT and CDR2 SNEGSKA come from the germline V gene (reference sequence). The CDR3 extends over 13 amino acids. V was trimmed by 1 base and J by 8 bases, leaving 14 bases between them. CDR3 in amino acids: CSARVGLQGEAFF. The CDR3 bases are TGCAGTGCTAGAGTAGGACTCCAAGGGGAAGCTTTCTTT.

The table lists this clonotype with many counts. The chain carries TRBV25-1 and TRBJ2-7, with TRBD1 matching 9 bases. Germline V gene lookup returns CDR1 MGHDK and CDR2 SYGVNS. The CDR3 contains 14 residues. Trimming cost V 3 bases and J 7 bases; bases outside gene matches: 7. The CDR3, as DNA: TGTGCCAGCAGTGATTTCGGGACAGGGAGTGAGCAGTACTTC. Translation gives CASSDFGTGSEQYF.

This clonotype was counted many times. CDR3 in amino acids: CASSLYSGRGDTQYF. CDR3 nucleotides: TGTGCCAGCAGCTTATATAGCGGGAGGGGAGATACGCAGTATTTT. This sequence joins TRBV7-3 and TRBJ2-3; 11 bases agree with TRBD2. CDR1 SGHTA and CDR2 FQGTGA come from the germline V gene. This CDR3 is 15 amino acids long. Trimming cost V 2 bases and J 5 bases; bases outside gene matches: 3.

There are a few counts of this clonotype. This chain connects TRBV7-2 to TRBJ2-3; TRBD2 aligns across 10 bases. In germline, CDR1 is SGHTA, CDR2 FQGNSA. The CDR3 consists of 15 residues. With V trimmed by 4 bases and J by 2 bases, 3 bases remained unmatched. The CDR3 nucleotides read TGTGCCAGCAGCTCTAGCGGGAGCCCCACAGATACGCAGTATTTT. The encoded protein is CASSSSGSPTDTQYF.

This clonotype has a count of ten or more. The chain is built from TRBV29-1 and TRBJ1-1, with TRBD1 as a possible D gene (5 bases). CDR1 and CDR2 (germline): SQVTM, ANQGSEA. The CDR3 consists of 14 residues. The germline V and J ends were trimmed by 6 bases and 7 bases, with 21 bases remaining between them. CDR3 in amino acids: CSVARPPRDLEAFF. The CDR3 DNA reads TGCAGCGTAGCACGACCCCCCCGGGACCTTGAAGCTTTCTTT.

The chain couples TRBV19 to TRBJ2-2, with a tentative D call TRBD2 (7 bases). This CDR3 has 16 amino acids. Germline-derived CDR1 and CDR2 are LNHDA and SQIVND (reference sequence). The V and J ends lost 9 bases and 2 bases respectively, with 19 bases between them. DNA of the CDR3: TGTGCCAGCCGGGATAGGGGGGGCAGAAACACCGGGGAGCTGTTTTTT. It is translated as CASRDRGGRNTGELFF.

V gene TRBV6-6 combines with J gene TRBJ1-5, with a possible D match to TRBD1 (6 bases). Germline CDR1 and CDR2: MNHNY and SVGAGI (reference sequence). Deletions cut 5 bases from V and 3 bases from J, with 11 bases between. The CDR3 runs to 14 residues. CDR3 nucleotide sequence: TGTGCCAGCAGTCAGGACAGCCCCAATCAGCCCCAGCATTTT. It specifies CASSQDSPNQPQHF.

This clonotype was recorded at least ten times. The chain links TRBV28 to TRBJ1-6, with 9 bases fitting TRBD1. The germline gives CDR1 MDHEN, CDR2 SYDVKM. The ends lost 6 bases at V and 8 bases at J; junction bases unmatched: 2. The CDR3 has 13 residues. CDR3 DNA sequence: TGTGCCAGCAGAAGGACAGGGGATTCACCCCTCCACTTT. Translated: CASRRTGDSPLHF. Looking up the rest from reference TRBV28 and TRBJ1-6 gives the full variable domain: DVKVTQSSRYLVKRTGEKVFLECVQDMDHENMFWYRQDPGLGLRLIYFSYDVKMKEKGDIPEGYSVSREKKERFSLILESASTNQTSMYLCASRRTGDSPLHFGNGTRLTVT.

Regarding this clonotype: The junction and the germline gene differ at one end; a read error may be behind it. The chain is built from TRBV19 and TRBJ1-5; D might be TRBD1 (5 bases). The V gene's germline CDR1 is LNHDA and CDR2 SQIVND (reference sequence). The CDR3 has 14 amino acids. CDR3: CARSIWVGDQPQHF. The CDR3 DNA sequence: TGTGCCAGGAGTATATGGGTAGGGGATCAGCCCCAGCATTTT. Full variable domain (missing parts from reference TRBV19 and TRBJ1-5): DGGITQSPKYLFRKEGQNVTLSCEQNLNHDAMYWYRQDPGQGLRLIYYSQIVNDFQKGDIAEGYSVSREKKESFPLTVTSAQKNPTAFYLCARSIWVGDQPQHFGDGTRLSIL.

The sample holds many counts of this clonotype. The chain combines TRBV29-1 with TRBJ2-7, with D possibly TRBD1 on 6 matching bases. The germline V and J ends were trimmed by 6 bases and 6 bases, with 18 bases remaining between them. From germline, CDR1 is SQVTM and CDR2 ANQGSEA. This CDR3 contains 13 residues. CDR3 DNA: TGCAGCGTCCAAACGACAGGCCTCAGCGAGCAGTACTTC. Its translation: CSVQTTGLSEQYF.

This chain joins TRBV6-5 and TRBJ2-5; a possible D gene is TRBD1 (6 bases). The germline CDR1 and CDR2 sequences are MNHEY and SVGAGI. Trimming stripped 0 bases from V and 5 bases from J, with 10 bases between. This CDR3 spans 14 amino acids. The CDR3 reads CASSYSGQRETQYF. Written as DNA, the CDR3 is TGTGCCAGCAGTTACTCTGGACAGAGGGAGACCCAGTACTTC.

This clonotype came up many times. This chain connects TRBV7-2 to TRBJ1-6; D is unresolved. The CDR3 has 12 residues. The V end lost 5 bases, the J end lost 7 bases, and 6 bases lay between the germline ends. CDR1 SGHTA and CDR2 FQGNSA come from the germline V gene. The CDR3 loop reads CASSPANSPLHF. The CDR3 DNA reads TGTGCCAGCAGCCCCGCCAATTCACCCCTCCACTTT. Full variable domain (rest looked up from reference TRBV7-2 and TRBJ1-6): GAGVSQSPSNKVTEKGKDVELRCDPISGHTALYWYRQSLGQGLEFLIYFQGNSAPDKSGLPSDRFSAERTGGSVSTLTIQRTQQEDSAVYLCASSPANSPLHFGNGTRLTVT.